A selection of T cell receptor beta chains follows, all from one sample in a study of PD-L1 blockade in urothelial cancer. Measured with immunoSEQ multiplex PCR; TCRdb has only the in-frame clones, and not every one. The profile covers about 88,000 clones, with roughly nine tenths appearing a single time and approximately 9% taken by the ten largest. The sample consisted of PBMCs, taken around atezolizumab (anti-PD-L1) treatment. These receptor sequences come from a man between 60 and 75 years old with urothelial cancer. Each CDR3 is given with its conserved first and last residue. The D gene is left open where the match is weak. A row's size may be missing; if present it is once, few, many or a size class.

TRBJ2-7 | . | few | TRBV28 | CASSFGSFYEQYF | TGTGCCAGCAGTTTTGGCTCCTTCTACGAGCAGTACTTC
TRBJ2-3 | TRBD1 | . | TRBV5-4 | CASRRTGGSTDTQYF | TGTGCCAGCAGACGGACAGGGGGAAGCACAGATACGCAGTATTTT
TRBJ1-6 | . | once | TRBV6-5 | CASSYSGGYNSPLHF | TGTGCCAGCAGTTACTCGGGGGGTTATAATTCACCCCTCCACTTT
TRBJ2-2 | TRBD2 | . | TRBV11-2 | CASSLVAGPNTGELFF | TGTGCCAGCAGCTTAGTAGCGGGGCCTAACACCGGGGAGCTGTTTTTT
TRBJ1-4 | . | . | TRBV11-2 | CASSLNRVNEKLFF | TGTGCCAGCAGCCTCAACAGGGTAAATGAAAAACTGTTTTTT
TRBJ2-1 | . | . | TRBV9 | CASSVGVTGAYNEQFF | TGTGCCAGCAGCGTAGGCGTGACGGGGGCCTACAATGAGCAGTTCTTC
TRBJ2-6 | TRBD2 | . | TRBV7-8 | CASSWRGLAGGHSGANVLTF | TGTGCCAGCAGCTGGCGAGGACTAGCGGGGGGGCACTCTGGGGCCAACGTCCTGACTTTC
TRBJ2-5 | TRBD2 | . | TRBV5-4 | CASSRTSGVQETQYF | TGTGCCAGCAGCCGGACTAGCGGGGTACAAGAGACCCAGTACTTC
TRBJ1-2 | . | . | TRBV9 | CASSVEGGNYGYTF | TGTGCCAGCAGCGTAGAGGGAGGGAACTATGGCTACACCTTC
TRBJ2-1 | TRBD1 | . | TRBV4-2 | CASSQDRQGMSYNEQFF | TGTGCCAGCAGCCAAGATCGACAGGGTATGTCCTACAATGAGCAGTTCTTC
TRBJ2-5 | TRBD1 | . | TRBV6-1 | CASSENQGASETQYF | TGTGCCAGCAGTGAAAATCAGGGGGCATCTGAGACCCAGTACTTC
TRBJ1-2 | TRBD1 | . | TRBV27 | CARTGDLSYGYTF | TGTGCCAGGACAGGGGACCTCTCCTATGGCTACACCTTC
TRBJ2-5 | TRBD2 | . | TRBV11-2 | CASSLRGGDQETQYF | TGTGCCAGCAGCCTTCGCGGGGGGGACCAAGAGACCCAGTACTTC
TRBJ1-1 | TRBD1 | . | TRBV19 | CASSIGQGMLNTEAFF | TGTGCCAGTAGTATCGGACAGGGAATGTTGAACACTGAAGCTTTCTTT
TRBJ1-1 | . | . | TRBV6-6 | CASSYLPGHPDTEAFF | TGTGCCAGCAGTTATCTTCCAGGCCATCCCGACACTGAAGCTTTCTTT
TRBJ2-2 | . | . | TRBV7-9 | CASSFSGPGELFF | TGTGCCAGCAGCTTCAGCGGCCCCGGGGAGCTGTTTTTT
TRBJ2-7 | TRBD1 | . | TRBV4-1 | CASSRQGPYEQYF | TGCGCCAGCAGCCGACAGGGCCCCTACGAGCAGTACTTC
TRBJ2-7 | TRBD2 | . | TRBV7-2 | CASSEGLAGSYEQYF | TGTGCCAGCAGCGAGGGACTAGCGGGCAGCTACGAGCAGTACTTC
TRBJ2-5 | . | . | TRBV5-1 | CASSLQGFEETQYF | TGCGCCAGCAGCTTGCAGGGTTTTGAAGAGACCCAGTACTTC
TRBJ2-7 | . | . | TRBV6-1 | CASSESIRDIVGPYEQYF | TGTGCCAGCAGTGAATCAATAAGGGACATCGTCGGCCCCTACGAGCAGTACTTC
TRBJ2-2 | TRBD1 | . | TRBV4-2 | CASSLRAGTDLGELFF | TGTGCCAGCAGCCTAAGGGCCGGGACAGACCTCGGGGAGCTGTTTTTT
TRBJ2-5 | TRBD1 | . | TRBV11-2 | CASSPGVGGGETQYF | TGTGCCAGCAGCCCCGGGGTAGGGGGCGGGGAGACCCAGTACTTC
TRBJ1-2 | TRBD1 | . | TRBV4-2 | CASSQDSGQGLGYTF | TGTGCCAGCAGCCAAGATTCGGGACAGGGGCTTGGCTACACCTTC
TRBJ1-1 | . | . | TRBV29-1 | CSDGAGVDGTEAFF | TGCAGCGATGGAGCAGGGGTGGATGGCACTGAAGCTTTCTTT
TRBJ2-7 | . | . | TRBV27 | CASSLRGLTYEQYF | TGTGCCAGCAGTTTACGAGGGTTAACCTACGAGCAGTACTTC
TRBJ1-2 | . | . | TRBV7-9 | CASSLGRNYGYTF | TGTGCCAGCAGCTTAGGTCGGAACTATGGCTACACCTTC
TRBJ1-5 | TRBD1 | once | TRBV27 | CASSSPHNPPGQGEIGNQPQHF | TGTGCCAGCAGTTCGCCACATAATCCGCCGGGACAGGGGGAGATTGGCAATCAGCCCCAGCATTTT
TRBJ2-2 | TRBD2 | . | TRBV7-3 | CASSRPPSGGNTGELFF | TGTGCCAGCAGCCGACCCCCTAGCGGGGGGAACACCGGGGAGCTGTTTTTT
TRBJ2-3 | TRBD1 | . | TRBV28 | CASSFRGRRRGAQYF | TGTGCCAGCAGTTTCAGGGGGCGGAGAAGGGGGGCGCAGTATTTT
TRBJ1-6 | . | . | TRBV6-1 | CASVTTSGNSPLHF | TGTGCCAGCGTCACCACGAGCGGGAATTCACCCCTCCACTTT
TRBJ2-1 | . | . | TRBV5-1 | CASSSGPSPRNEQFF | TGCGCCAGCAGTTCCGGGCCTAGCCCCAGGAATGAGCAGTTCTTC
TRBJ1-2 | . | once | TRBV21-1 | CASSRQTRDSYGYTF | TGTGCCAGCAGCAGACAAACCCGGGACAGCTATGGCTACACCTTC
TRBJ2-2 | . | . | TRBV6-6 | CASRGDSLAGELFF | TGTGCCAGCAGGGGGGACTCCTTGGCCGGGGAGCTGTTTTTT
TRBJ1-5 | TRBD1 | . | TRBV4-3 | CASSQGTGPQPQHF | TGCGCCAGCAGCCAGGGGACAGGCCCCCAGCCCCAGCATTTT
TRBJ1-3 | . | . | TRBV27 | CASSRNRDSGNTIYF | TGTGCCAGCAGTCGGAACAGGGACTCTGGAAACACCATATATTTT
TRBJ2-7 | TRBD2 | few | TRBV7-9 | CASSLNAGVDEQYF | TGTGCCAGCAGCTTAAATGCGGGAGTCGACGAGCAGTACTTC
TRBJ2-2 | . | once | TRBV27 | CASRVSGNTGELFF | TGTGCCAGCAGAGTTAGCGGCAACACCGGGGAGCTGTTTTTT
TRBJ2-5 | . | . | TRBV7-9 | CASSFGGSEGGETQYF | TGTGCCAGCAGCTTTGGTGGTAGCGAGGGAGGAGAGACCCAGTACTTC
TRBJ1-6 | . | . | TRBV10-3 | CAISDTGLRNSPLHF | TGTGCCATCAGTGATACGGGACTCAGGAATTCACCCCTCCACTTT
TRBJ2-7 | TRBD2 | . | TRBV4-1 | CASSQLAGVYEQYF | TGCGCCAGCAGCCAATTAGCGGGAGTATACGAGCAGTACTTC
TRBJ2-7 | . | few | TRBV14 | CASSPAYEQYF | TGTGCCAGCAGCCCCGCCTACGAGCAGTACTTC
TRBJ2-7 | . | few | TRBV7-2 | CASTGAGNYEQYF | TGTGCCAGCACAGGGGCCGGGAACTACGAGCAGTACTTC
TRBJ2-1 | TRBD2 | . | TRBV5-4 | CASSLASGGATYNEQFF | TGTGCCAGCAGCTTGGCTAGCGGGGGGGCGACCTACAATGAGCAGTTCTTC
TRBJ1-1 | . | . | TRBV4-1 | CATRRENTEAFF | TGCGCCACCAGAAGAGAGAACACTGAAGCTTTCTTT
TRBJ2-3 | TRBD1 | . | TRBV7-6 | CASSPRRGPTDTQYF | TGTGCCAGCAGCCCGCGTAGGGGGCCCACAGATACGCAGTATTTT
TRBJ1-3 | . | . | TRBV9 | CASSVAGDYTIYF | TGTGCCAGCAGCGTAGCAGGGGATTACACCATATATTTT
TRBJ1-1 | . | . | TRBV30 | CAWSAGGHNTEAFF | TGTGCCTGGAGTGCCGGCGGACACAACACTGAAGCTTTCTTT
TRBJ2-7 | . | . | TRBV6-5 | CASSYSPGFGTYEQYF | TGTGCCAGCAGTTACTCCCCGGGTTTCGGGACCTACGAGCAGTACTTC